Sequencing of this TCR beta chain was carried out in a study of T cell repertoires in cytomegalovirus infection. Study-wide background: Researchers turned to recently identified HLA-C-restricted CMV epitopes as well as well-studied HLA-B-restricted ones. Public TCR beta signatures marked donors with CMV infection and the matching HLA.

With respect to this clonotype: Its antigen is not identified.

The CDR3 loop spans 12 amino acids. V dropped 3 bases and J dropped 8 bases, with 10 bases sitting between them. CDR1 and CDR2 from the germline V gene are SGHTA and FQGNSA. Findings and caveats of the study: Accumulated public TCR beta family frequency recognized individuals carrying CMV together with the relevant HLA. Within the response measured ex vivo, HLA-C-restricted CMV-specific TCR beta clonotypes were dominant.

TCRdb re-called the reads with MiXCR, one entry per CDR3 protein. The sample shows 600,000 to 700,000 distinct CDR3 sequences, roughly 36% of them seen only once. The sequences come from cultured PBMCs, collected from culture after CMV antigen stimulation. This receptor was identified in a human donor in good health (CMV status not recorded). Some clones in this sample may be carry-over from other donors' samples. The chain has TRBV7-2 and TRBJ1-2, with D hard to call. This CDR3 reads CASSFLRVGYTF. As DNA, the CDR3 is TGTGCCAGCAGCTTCCTGCGGGTGGGCTACACCTTC.